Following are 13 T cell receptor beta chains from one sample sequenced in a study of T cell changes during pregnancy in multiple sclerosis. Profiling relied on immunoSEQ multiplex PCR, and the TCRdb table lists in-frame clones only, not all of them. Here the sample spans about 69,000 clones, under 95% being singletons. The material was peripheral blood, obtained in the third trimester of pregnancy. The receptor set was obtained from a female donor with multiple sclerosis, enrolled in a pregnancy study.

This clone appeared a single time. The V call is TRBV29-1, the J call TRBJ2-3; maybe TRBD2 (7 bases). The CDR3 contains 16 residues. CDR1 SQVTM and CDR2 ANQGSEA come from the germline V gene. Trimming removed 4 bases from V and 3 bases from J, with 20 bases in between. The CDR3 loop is CSVVRSGGPVTDTQYF. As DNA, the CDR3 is TGCAGCGTTGTTCGCTCGGGGGGCCCCGTGACAGATACGCAGTATTTT.

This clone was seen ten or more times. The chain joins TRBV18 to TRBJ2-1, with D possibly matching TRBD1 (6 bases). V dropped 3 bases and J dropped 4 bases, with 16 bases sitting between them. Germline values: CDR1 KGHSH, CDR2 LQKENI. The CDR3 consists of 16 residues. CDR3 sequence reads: CASSPPWGDRYNEQFF. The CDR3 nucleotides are TGTGCCAGCTCACCTCCCTGGGGTGACAGGTACAATGAGCAGTTCTTC.

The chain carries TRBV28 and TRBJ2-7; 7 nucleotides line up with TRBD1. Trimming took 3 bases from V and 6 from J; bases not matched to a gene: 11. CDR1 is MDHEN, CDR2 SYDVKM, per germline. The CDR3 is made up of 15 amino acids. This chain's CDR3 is CASSFHDRVSGEQYF. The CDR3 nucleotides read TGTGCCAGCAGTTTCCACGACAGGGTTTCAGGCGAGCAGTACTTC.

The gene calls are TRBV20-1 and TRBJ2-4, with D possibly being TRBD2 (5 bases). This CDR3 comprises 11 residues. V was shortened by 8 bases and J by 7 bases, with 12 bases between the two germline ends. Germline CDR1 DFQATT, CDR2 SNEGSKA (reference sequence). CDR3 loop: CSPSSGNIQYF. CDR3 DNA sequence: TGCAGTCCTTCGTCGGGGAACATTCAGTACTTC.

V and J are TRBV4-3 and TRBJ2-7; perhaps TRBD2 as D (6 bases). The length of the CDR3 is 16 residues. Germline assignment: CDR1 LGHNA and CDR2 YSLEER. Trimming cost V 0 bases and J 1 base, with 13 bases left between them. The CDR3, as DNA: TGCGCCAGCAGCCAAGATAAGGGCGGGGCATCCTACGAGCAGTACTTC. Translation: CASSQDKGGASYEQYF.

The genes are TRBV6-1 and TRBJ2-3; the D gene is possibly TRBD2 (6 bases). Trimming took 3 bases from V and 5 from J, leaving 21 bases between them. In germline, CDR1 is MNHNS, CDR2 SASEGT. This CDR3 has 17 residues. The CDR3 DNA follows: TGTGCCAGCAGTGACTGGACTACCAGACATGATCTAGATACGCAGTATTTT. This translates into CASSDWTTRHDLDTQYF.

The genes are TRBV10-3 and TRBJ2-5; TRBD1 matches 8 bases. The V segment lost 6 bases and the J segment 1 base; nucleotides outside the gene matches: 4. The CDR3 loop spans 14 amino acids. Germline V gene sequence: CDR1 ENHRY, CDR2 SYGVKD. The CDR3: CAIRPGQAQETQYF. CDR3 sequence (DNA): TGTGCCATCAGACCGGGACAGGCCCAAGAGACCCAGTACTTC.

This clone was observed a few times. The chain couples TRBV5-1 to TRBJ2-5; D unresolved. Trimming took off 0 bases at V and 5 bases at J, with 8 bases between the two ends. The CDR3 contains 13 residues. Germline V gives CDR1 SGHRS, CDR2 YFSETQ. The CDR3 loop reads CASSLAFVETQYF. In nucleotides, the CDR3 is TGCGCCAGCAGCTTGGCTTTCGTGGAGACCCAGTACTTC.

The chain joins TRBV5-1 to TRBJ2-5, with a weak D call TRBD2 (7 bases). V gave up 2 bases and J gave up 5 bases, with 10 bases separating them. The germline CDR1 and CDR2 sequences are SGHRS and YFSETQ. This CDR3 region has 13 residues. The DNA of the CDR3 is TGCGCCAGCAGCTTCGGGGGGCTGGAGACCCAGTACTTC. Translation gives CASSFGGLETQYF. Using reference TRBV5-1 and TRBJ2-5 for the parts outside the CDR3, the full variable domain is KAGVTQTPRYLIKTRGQQVTLSCSPISGHRSVSWYQQTPGQGLQFLFEYFSETQRNKGNFPGRFSGRQFSNSRSEMNVSTLELGDSALYLCASSFGGLETQYFGPGTRLLVL.

This CDR3 reads CASSQLGSGQRGYTF. The CDR3 DNA reads as TGCGCCAGCAGCCAACTAGGATCAGGGCAACGAGGCTACACCTTC. The chain is built from TRBV4-3 and TRBJ1-2, with D possibly being TRBD1 (5 bases). CDR3 size: 15 residues. Trimming took 2 bases from V and 8 from J, leaving 18 bases between them. In germline, CDR1 is LGHNA, CDR2 YSLEER.

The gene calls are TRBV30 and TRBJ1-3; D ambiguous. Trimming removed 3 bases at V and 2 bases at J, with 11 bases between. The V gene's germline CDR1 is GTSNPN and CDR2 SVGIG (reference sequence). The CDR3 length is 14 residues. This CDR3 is CAWSRSQAGNTIYF. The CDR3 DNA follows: TGTGCCTGGAGCCGCTCCCAGGCTGGAAACACCATATATTTT.

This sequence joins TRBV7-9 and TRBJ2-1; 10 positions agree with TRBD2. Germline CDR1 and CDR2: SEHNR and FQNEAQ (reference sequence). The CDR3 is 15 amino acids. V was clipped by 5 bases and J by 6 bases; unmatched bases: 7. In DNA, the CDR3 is TGTGCCAGCAGCCCCAGCGGGGGGGCTGGCAATGAGCAGTTCTTC. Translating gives CASSPSGGAGNEQFF.

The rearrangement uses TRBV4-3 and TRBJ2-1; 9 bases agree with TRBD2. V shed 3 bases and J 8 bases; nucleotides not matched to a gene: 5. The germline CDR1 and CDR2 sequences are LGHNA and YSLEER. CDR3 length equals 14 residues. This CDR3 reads CASSQGLASDEQFF. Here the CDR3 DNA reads TGCGCCAGCAGCCAGGGACTAGCTTCCGATGAGCAGTTCTTC.